The clone carrying this T cell receptor (beta chain) showed up just a few times. The V end lost 4 bases, the J end lost 10 bases, and 19 bases lay between the germline ends. In germline, CDR1 is MGHDK, CDR2 SYGVNS. The length of the CDR3 is 15 residues. The data originate from a study of Ad26.COV2.S vaccination and SARS-CoV-2 variants. Across the whole study: Ad26.COV2.S, an intramuscular injection, was given once or twice 56 days apart.

Using immunoSEQ multiplex PCR, the repertoire was profiled, and TCRdb retains in-frame clones only, with some absent. The data contain roughly 410,000 clones, about four fifths of them singletons. Treatment specified: some 19 received Ad26.COV2.S at low or high dose, single or two shots; about five received placebo; per-sample allocation not given. On day 63 after the first injection, vaccine and placebo recipients gave samples. The chain couples TRBV25-1 to TRBJ1-4; D perhaps matches TRBD1 (5 bases). The sample was peripheral blood, taken in a trial of Ad26.COV2.S vaccine versus placebo. This TCR derives from a person between 18 and 59 years old who received the Ad26.COV2.S COVID-19 vaccine or a placebo. The CDR3, as DNA: TGTGCCAGCAGTGGGATCCGGGGGAAGCTGGGAAAACTGTTTTTT. Translating it yields CASSGIRGKLGKLFF. The whole variable domain, filled in from reference TRBV25-1 and TRBJ1-4, reads EADIYQTPRYLVIGTGKKITLECSQTMGHDKMYWYQQDPGMELHLIHYSYGVNSTEKGDLSSESTVSRIRTEHFPLTLESARPSHTSQYLCASSGIRGKLGKLFFGSGTQLSVL.